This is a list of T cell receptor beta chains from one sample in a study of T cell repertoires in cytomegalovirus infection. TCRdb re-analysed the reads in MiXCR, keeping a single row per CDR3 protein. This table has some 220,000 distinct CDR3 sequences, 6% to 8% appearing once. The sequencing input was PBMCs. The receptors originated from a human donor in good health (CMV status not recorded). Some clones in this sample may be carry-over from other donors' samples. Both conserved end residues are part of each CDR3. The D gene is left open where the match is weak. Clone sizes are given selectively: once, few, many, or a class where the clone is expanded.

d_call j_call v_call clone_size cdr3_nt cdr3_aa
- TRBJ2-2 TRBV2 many TGTGCCAGCAGGGGCGGAACGAACACCGGGGAGCTGTTTTTT CASRGGTNTGELFF
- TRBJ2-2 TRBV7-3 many TGTGCCAGCAGCCTACAGGTCGGGGAGCTGTTTTTT CASSLQVGELFF
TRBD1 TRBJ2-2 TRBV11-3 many TGTGCCAGCAGTTCGGACAGGGGTGGTAACACCGGGGAGCTGTTTTTT CASSSDRGGNTGELFF
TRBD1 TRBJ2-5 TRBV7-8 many TGTGCCAGCAGCTTAAAGGGACAGGAGGTGACCCAGTACTTC CASSLKGQEVTQYF
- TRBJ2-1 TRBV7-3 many TGTGCCAGCAGCCTACAGGGTAGGGAGTACAATGAGCAGTTCTTC CASSLQGREYNEQFF
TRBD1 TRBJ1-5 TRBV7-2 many TGTGCCAGCAGCTTCGGGACAGGGTCGGCTGATCAGCCCCAGCATTTT CASSFGTGSADQPQHF
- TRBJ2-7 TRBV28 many TGTGCCAGCAGTGAAGTGGGGGGTTGGGCTGGCGAGCAGTACTTC CASSEVGGWAGEQYF
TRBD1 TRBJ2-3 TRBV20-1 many TGCAGTGCTAGGCAACAGGGGGCGCGGGCAGATACGCAGTATTTT CSARQQGARADTQYF
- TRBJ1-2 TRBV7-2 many TGTGCCAGCAGCTTAGGCGACAGCTATGGCTACACCTTC CASSLGDSYGYTF
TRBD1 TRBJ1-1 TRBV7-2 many TGTGCCAGCAGCCGACAGGGGGGGATGAACACTGAAGCTTTCTTT CASSRQGGMNTEAFF
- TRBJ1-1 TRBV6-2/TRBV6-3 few TGTGCCAGCAGTTACCCAGGACAGACCGGGAACACTGAAGCTTTCTTT CASSYPGQTGNTEAFF
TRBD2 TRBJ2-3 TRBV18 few TGTGCCACCACTAGCGGGGGCACAGATACGCAGTATTTT CATTSGGTDTQYF
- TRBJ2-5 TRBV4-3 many TGCGCCAGCAGCCAAACCGGACAGCTCGGTCTCCAAGAGACCCAGTACTTC CASSQTGQLGLQETQYF
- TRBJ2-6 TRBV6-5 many TGTGCCAGCAGTTTCCGCACAGGCTCTGGGGCCAACGTCCTGACTTTC CASSFRTGSGANVLTF
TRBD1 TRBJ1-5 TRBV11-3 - TGTGCCAGCAGCCCTGACAGGGGGCTCAATCAGCCCCAGCATTTT CASSPDRGLNQPQHF
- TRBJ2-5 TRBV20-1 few TGCAGTGCTAGAGAACTAGCCCAAGAGACCCAGTACTTC CSARELAQETQYF